The clone carrying this T cell receptor (beta chain) was detected only a few times. What it binds is not known. Here immunoSEQ multiplex PCR was the method, and the copy in TCRdb shows in-frame clones only, minus some. In the table there are approximately 170,000 clones, less than 90% of which are singletons. This sample was taken from a study of lymphopenia after photon versus proton radiotherapy. Regarding the study as a whole: A bigger post-nadir fall in TCR diversity correlated inversely with survival time in deceased patients. Only patients who died were analyzed for survival; proton advantage is unproven. Under photons, naive T cells and diversity fell while effector/memory populations rose. After lymphocyte nadir, photon-treated repertoires showed oligoclonal expansion, especially CD8+ Temra.

V lost 5 bases and J lost 9; bases outside the gene matches: 9. Per germline, CDR1 MDHEN and CDR2 SYDVKM. CDR3 length equals 15 residues. The sequencing used peripheral blood, collected from a patient treated with photon-based radiotherapy. The source is a middle-aged man with gastric cancer. V usage is TRBV28 and J usage is TRBJ2-4, with TRBD2 identical over 11 bases. The CDR3 is CASSTRGLADFIQYF. The CDR3 bases are TGTGCCAGCAGTACCCGGGGACTAGCGGACTTCATTCAGTACTTC.